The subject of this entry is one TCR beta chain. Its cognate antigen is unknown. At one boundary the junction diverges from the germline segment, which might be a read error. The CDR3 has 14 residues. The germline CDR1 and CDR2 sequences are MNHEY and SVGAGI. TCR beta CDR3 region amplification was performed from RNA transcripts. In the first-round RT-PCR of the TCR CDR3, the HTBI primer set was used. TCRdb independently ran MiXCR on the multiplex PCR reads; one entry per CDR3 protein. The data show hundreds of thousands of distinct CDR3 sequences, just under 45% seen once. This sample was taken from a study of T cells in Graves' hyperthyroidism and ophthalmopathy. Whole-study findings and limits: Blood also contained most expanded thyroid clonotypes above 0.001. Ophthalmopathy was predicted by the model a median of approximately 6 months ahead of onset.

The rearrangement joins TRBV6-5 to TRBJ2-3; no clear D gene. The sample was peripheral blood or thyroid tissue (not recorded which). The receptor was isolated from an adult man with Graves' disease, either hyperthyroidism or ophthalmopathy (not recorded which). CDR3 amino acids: CAISGTDSTDTQYF. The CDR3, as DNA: TGTGCCATCAGTGGTACAGATTCCACAGATACGCAGTATTTT.